Reported below is one TCR beta chain. Its target is unknown. The data originate from a study of cytotoxic CD8 clonotypes in ibrutinib-treated CLL. Study-wide background: Mean values per sample were around 270,000 productive templates and 75,000 to 100,000 productive rearrangements.

Study-level findings and limits: At progression, clonality fell back toward baseline after rising at ibrutinib response.

There are 16 residues in the CDR3. Trimming shortened V by 1 base and J by 6 bases, and 15 bases separated the two germline ends. Germline CDR1 is MNHNS and CDR2 is SASEGT. Assay: immunoSEQ multiplex PCR; the TCRdb copy retains only in-frame clones and omits some. The top ten hold 9.5% to 12% of the sample, which has some 200,000 clones, 75% to 85% seen once. The sample here was PBMCs, taken after 12 months of ibrutinib treatment. The chain has TRBV6-1 and TRBJ2-2; D may be TRBD1 (5 bases). The TCR comes from a human donor with chronic lymphocytic leukemia. CDR3 DNA sequence: TGTGCCAGCAGTGAAGGCCTCTTTTCAGGGTCCGGGGAGCTGTTTTTT. As protein: CASSEGLFSGSGELFF.